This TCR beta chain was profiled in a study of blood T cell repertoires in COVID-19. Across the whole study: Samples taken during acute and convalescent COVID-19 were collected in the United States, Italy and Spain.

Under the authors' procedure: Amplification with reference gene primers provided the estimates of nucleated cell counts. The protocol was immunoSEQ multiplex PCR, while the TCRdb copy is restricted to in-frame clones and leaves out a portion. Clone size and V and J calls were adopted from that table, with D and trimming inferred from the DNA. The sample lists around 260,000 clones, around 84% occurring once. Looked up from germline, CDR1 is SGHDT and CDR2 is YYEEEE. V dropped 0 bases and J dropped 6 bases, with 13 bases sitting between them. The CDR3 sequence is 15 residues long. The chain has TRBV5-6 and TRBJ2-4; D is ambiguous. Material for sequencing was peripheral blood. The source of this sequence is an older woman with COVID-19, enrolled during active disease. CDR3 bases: TGTGCCAGCAGCTTGGATCCGACGGGTTTAAACATTCAGTACTTC. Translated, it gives CASSLDPTGLNIQYF.